This passage covers 13 T cell receptor beta chains from one sample sequenced in a study of breast tumors, draining lymph nodes, adjacent tissues. TCRdb called the multiplex PCR reads again in MiXCR, with one record for every CDR3 protein. This table has about 130,000 distinct CDR3 sequences, 21% appearing once. The lymph nodes were axillary draining lymph nodes from breast cancer patients. Sequencing was done on a sample of axillary lymph node tissue. The origin of the receptors is a female donor with breast cancer. Some clones in this sample may be carry-over from other donors' samples.

A word on this clonotype: It may be a read error: a sequence one base away is much more abundant. V usage is TRBV9 and J usage is TRBJ2-3, with 12 nucleotides matching TRBD2. This CDR3 is built from 15 residues. In germline, CDR1 is SGDLS, CDR2 YYNGEE. The CDR3 region has the DNA TGTGCCAGCAGCCAGACTAGCGGGAGTGCAGATATGCAGTATTTT. This sequence encodes CASSQTSGSADMQYF.

This clonotype was detected many times. CDR3 DNA sequence: TGTGCCAGCAGCGTAGATTGGAACACTGAAGCTTTCTTT. Its protein is CASSVDWNTEAFF. The chain uses TRBV9 and TRBJ1-1, with unresolved D. Germline assignment: CDR1 SGDLS and CDR2 YYNGEE. The CDR3 loop spans 13 amino acids. The ends were cut back, 0 bases at V and 1 base at J, with 4 bases in the middle.

This clonotype was counted at least ten times. This chain joins TRBV20-1 and TRBJ1-2, with a tentative D call TRBD1 (5 bases). Germline V CDR1 and CDR2: DFQATT, SNEGSKA (reference sequence). The V and J ends lost 1 base and 8 bases respectively, with 17 bases between them. CDR3 length: 14 residues. The CDR3 coding sequence is TGCAGTGCTAGAGTTCCAGGGTCTTCGGGCGGCTACACCTTC. This translates into CSARVPGSSGGYTF.

About this clonotype: The conserved closing phenylalanine or tryptophan is absent in this CDR3, likely reflecting a read error. This chain uses TRBV27 with TRBJ2-5; 7 bases match TRBD1. V dropped 2 bases and J dropped 2; count of bases not matched to a gene: 2. This CDR3 contains 14 residues. Germline values: CDR1 MNHEY, CDR2 SMNVEV (reference sequence). The CDR3: CASSLGTAQETQYS. The DNA of the CDR3 is TGTGCCAGCAGTTTAGGGACAGCTCAAGAGACCCAGTACTCC.

This clonotype was counted at least ten times. The chain combines TRBV7-2 with TRBJ2-1; 9 bases match TRBD2. Losses at the gene ends were 0 bases for V and 5 bases for J; bases not matched to a gene: 8. CDR3 length equals 17 residues. Per the germline V gene, CDR1 is SGHTA and CDR2 is FQGNSA. The CDR3 spells CASSLARPSGTNNEQFF. Here the CDR3 DNA reads TGTGCCAGCAGCTTAGCGAGACCTAGCGGGACCAACAATGAGCAGTTCTTC.

Many counts were recorded for this clonotype. CDR3 loop: CASSELDRGPSGNTIYF. CDR3 coding DNA: TGCGCCAGCAGTGAGCTGGACCGGGGCCCCTCTGGAAACACCATATATTTT. The V and J genes are TRBV10-1 and TRBJ1-3; tentatively, D is TRBD1 (5 bases). CDR3 length: 17 amino acids. Germline-derived CDR1 and CDR2 are WNHNN and SYGVQD (reference sequence). Trimming took off 2 bases at V and 0 bases at J, with 14 bases between the two ends.

This clonotype has more than one count but fewer than ten. The chain has TRBV27 and TRBJ1-2; the match to TRBD1 covers 9 bases. V gave up 6 bases and J gave up 8 bases; unmatched junction bases: 16. This CDR3 contains 16 residues. Germline V gene sequence: CDR1 MNHEY, CDR2 SMNVEV (reference sequence). The DNA of the CDR3 is TGTGCCAGCAGGGGGGACAGGGAAAAAAGCTGGGGAGGCTACACCTTC. Translating it yields CASRGDREKSWGGYTF.

J is TRBJ2-1 and V is TRBV10-3; 13 bases are shared with TRBD2. Germline V gene data show CDR1 as ENHRY and CDR2 as SYGVKD. The trim removed 2 bases at V and 0 bases at J, leaving 4 bases unmatched. The CDR3 contains 18 residues. This chain's CDR3 is CAISETSGRAASYNEQFF. CDR3 nucleotide sequence: TGTGCCATCAGTGAGACTAGCGGGAGGGCCGCCTCCTACAATGAGCAGTTCTTC.

This clonotype was counted ten times or more. The gene calls are TRBV7-9 and TRBJ2-3; D possibly uses TRBD1 or TRBD2 (5 bases each). V was pared by 6 bases and J by 0 bases, with 16 bases between. The CDR3 extends over 16 amino acids. Per germline, CDR1 SEHNR and CDR2 FQNEAQ (reference sequence). CDR3 nucleotide sequence: TGTGCCAGCAGTTACAACCGGGACCCGAGCACAGATACGCAGTATTTT. It yields the protein CASSYNRDPSTDTQYF.

This clonotype was counted at least ten times. V is TRBV5-1 and J is TRBJ2-6; 9 bases map to TRBD1. The length of the CDR3 is 19 residues. V shed 5 bases, J shed 2 bases, and the junction held 14 bases outside the gene matches. The germline gives CDR1 SGHRS, CDR2 YFSETQ. CDR3 in amino acids: CASRPGPGQGTTGANVLTF. CDR3 DNA: TGCGCCAGCAGGCCAGGCCCGGGACAGGGAACCACTGGGGCCAACGTCCTGACTTTC. The full variable domain, completed using reference TRBV5-1 and TRBJ2-6, is KAGVTQTPRYLIKTRGQQVTLSCSPISGHRSVSWYQQTPGQGLQFLFEYFSETQRNKGNFPGRFSGRQFSNSRSEMNVSTLELGDSALYLCASRPGPGQGTTGANVLTFGAGSRLTVL.

As concerns this clonotype: A read error is possible here, since a much larger clone lies one base away. This chain uses TRBV27 with TRBJ2-5; 7 bases fit TRBD1. CDR1 MNHEY and CDR2 SMNVEV come from the germline V gene (reference sequence). The ends lost 5 bases at V and 2 bases at J; junction bases unmatched: 8. The CDR3 covers 15 residues. The CDR3 DNA follows: TGTGCCAGCAGTCAGGGGGTAGTTGGACAAGAGACCCAGTACTTC. Translated, it gives CASSQGVVGQETQYF.

This clonotype was observed many times. The rearrangement joins TRBV20-1 to TRBJ2-7; D is perhaps TRBD1 (5 bases). The CDR3 contains 13 residues. With 7 bases removed from V and 4 bases from J, the gap between germline ends came to 17 bases. Germline-derived CDR1 and CDR2 are DFQATT and SNEGSKA (reference sequence). CDR3 nucleotide sequence: TGCAGTGTTAGGCAGGGTCTCTTATACGAGCAGTACTTC. Its translation: CSVRQGLLYEQYF.

This clonotype was seen repeatedly, ten times or more. This sequence joins TRBV9 and TRBJ2-2; TRBD2 aligns across 13 bases. This CDR3 contains 18 residues. Germline V lookup: CDR1 SGDLS, CDR2 YYNGEE. With 4 bases clipped from V and 2 bases from J, the junction kept 8 bases outside the gene matches. The CDR3 DNA is TGTGCCAGCAGCCCGACACGACTAGCGGGAGGTAACACCGGGGAGCTGTTTTTT. Residues: CASSPTRLAGGNTGELFF.